This TCR beta chain was observed in a study of T cell changes during pregnancy in multiple sclerosis. Profiling relied on immunoSEQ multiplex PCR, and the TCRdb table lists in-frame clones only, not all of them. The repertoire has approximately 20,000 clones, approximately 90% of them found once; the top ten carry more than 5%. The CDR3 covers 16 residues. CDR1 MRHNA and CDR2 SNTAGT come from the germline V gene. J lost 7 bases, V lost 2 bases, and 7 bases had no gene match. This clone was seen just once. The sequence derives from a female donor in good health, enrolled as a control in a pregnancy study. Here the sequenced sample was CD8+ T cells from peripheral blood mononuclear cells, taken in the third trimester of pregnancy. The chain combines TRBV6-4 with TRBJ1-4; 10 nucleotides match TRBD1. The CDR3 here is CASSDTPGQGTEKLFF. CDR3 nucleotides: TGTGCCAGCAGTGACACGCCGGGACAGGGGACTGAAAAACTGTTTTTT.